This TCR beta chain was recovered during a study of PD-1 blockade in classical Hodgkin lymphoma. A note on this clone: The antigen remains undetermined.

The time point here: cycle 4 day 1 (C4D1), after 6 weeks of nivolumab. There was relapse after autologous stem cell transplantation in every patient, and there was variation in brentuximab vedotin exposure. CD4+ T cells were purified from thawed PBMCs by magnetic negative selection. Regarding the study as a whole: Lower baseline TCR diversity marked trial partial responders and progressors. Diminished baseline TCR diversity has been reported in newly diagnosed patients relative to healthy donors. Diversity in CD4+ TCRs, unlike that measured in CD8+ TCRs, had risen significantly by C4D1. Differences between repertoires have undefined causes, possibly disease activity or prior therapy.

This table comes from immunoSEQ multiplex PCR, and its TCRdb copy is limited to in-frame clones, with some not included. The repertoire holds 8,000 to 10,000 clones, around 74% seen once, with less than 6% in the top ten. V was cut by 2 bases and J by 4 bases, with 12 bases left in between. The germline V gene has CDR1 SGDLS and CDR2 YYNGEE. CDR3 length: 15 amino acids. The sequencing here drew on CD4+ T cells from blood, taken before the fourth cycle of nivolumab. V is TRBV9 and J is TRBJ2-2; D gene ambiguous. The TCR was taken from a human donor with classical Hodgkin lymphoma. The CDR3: CASSVERAGTGELFF. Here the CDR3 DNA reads TGTGCCAGCAGCGTCGAACGGGCCGGCACCGGGGAGCTGTTTTTT. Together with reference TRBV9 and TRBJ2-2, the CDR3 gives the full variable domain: DSGVTQTPKHLITATGQRVTLRCSPRSGDLSVYWYQQSLDQGLQFLIQYYNGEERAKGNILERFSAQQFPDLHSELNLSSLELGDSALYFCASSVERAGTGELFFGEGSRLTVL.